The rows below give T cell receptor beta chains drawn from one sample of a study of PD-1 blockade in classical Hodgkin lymphoma. TCRdb's copy holds only in-frame clones and misses some; the assay was immunoSEQ multiplex PCR. The table shows tens of thousands of clones, with roughly 90% occurring only once. Sequenced here: peripheral blood mononuclear cells (PBMCs), sampled at baseline. Source of these receptors: a human donor with classical Hodgkin lymphoma. The CDR3 runs from the conserved cysteine through the conserved F or W. A D gene is named only where the DNA matches it firmly. A clone size is listed for some rows: how often the clone was seen (once, few, many), or a class if it is expanded.

V gene,D gene,J gene,clone size,CDR3 protein,CDR3 DNA
TRBV5-1,TRBD1,TRBJ1-1,.,CASSSGDRGNEAFF,TGCGCCAGCAGCTCAGGGGACAGGGGGAATGAAGCTTTCTTT
TRBV19,TRBD1,TRBJ1-1,.,CASGRGQGGGAEAFF,TGTGCCTCCGGTAGGGGACAGGGTGGAGGGGCTGAAGCTTTCTTT
TRBV5-1,TRBD1,TRBJ2-2,.,CASSTGTQGVGELFF,TGCGCCAGCAGCACCGGGACCCAGGGGGTCGGGGAGCTGTTTTTT
TRBV7-9,TRBD1,TRBJ2-7,.,CASSLGQGAEEQYF,TGTGCCAGCAGCTTGGGACAGGGGGCGGAGGAGCAGTACTTC
TRBV5-6,TRBD2,TRBJ2-1,once,CASSLISGIHNEQFF,TGTGCCAGCAGCTTGATTAGCGGGATCCACAATGAGCAGTTCTTC
TRBV4-2,.,TRBJ2-1,.,CASSPGSRGPEQFF,TGTGCCAGCAGCCCGGGGTCCCGGGGCCCTGAGCAGTTCTTC
TRBV27,.,TRBJ2-6,few,CASSSRNSGANVLTF,TGTGCCAGCAGTTCACGTAACTCTGGGGCCAACGTCCTGACTTTC
TRBV10-3,TRBD2,TRBJ2-7,.,CAISERREGSEQYF,TGTGCCATCAGTGAAAGGCGGGAGGGATCCGAGCAGTACTTC
TRBV28,.,TRBJ1-1,.,CASSLTEAFF,TGTGCCAGCAGTTTAACTGAAGCTTTCTTT
TRBV7-6,.,TRBJ2-3,.,CASSPGTDTQYF,TGTGCCAGCAGCCCGGGAACAGATACGCAGTATTTT
TRBV29-1,TRBD1,TRBJ1-2,.,CSVIQGAVGYTF,TGCAGCGTGATACAGGGGGCGGTTGGCTACACCTTC
TRBV28,TRBD2,TRBJ2-5,.,CASTDLGAGLGETQYF,TGTGCCAGCACCGACTTGGGAGCGGGACTTGGAGAGACCCAGTACTTC
TRBV6-5,.,TRBJ1-2,.,CASSWFEGMTF,TGTGCCAGCAGTTGGTTCGAGGGGATGACCTTC
TRBV25-1,.,TRBJ2-5,few,CASSEYFGTQRETQYF,TGTGCCAGCAGTGAATATTTTGGGACGCAACGAGAGACCCAGTACTTC
TRBV6-5,TRBD2,TRBJ2-7,.,CASSYGRGFSYEQYF,TGTGCCAGCAGTTACGGGCGGGGGTTCTCCTACGAGCAGTACTTC
TRBV5-5,.,TRBJ2-2,.,CASTRLGSANTGELFF,TGTGCCAGCACCCGACTAGGAAGCGCGAACACCGGGGAGCTGTTTTTT
TRBV27,.,TRBJ1-2,.,CASSWGPYGYTF,TGTGCCAGCAGTTGGGGGCCTTATGGCTACACCTTC
TRBV14,TRBD2,TRBJ2-3,.,CASSLLAGVTDTQYF,TGTGCCAGCAGCCTTTTAGCGGGAGTGACAGATACGCAGTATTTT
TRBV5-8,TRBD1,TRBJ2-5,.,CASSSGTGWQETQYF,TGTGCCAGCAGCTCCGGGACAGGGTGGCAAGAGACCCAGTACTTC
TRBV5-6,.,TRBJ2-1,.,CASRGLLYNEQFF,TGTGCCAGCAGGGGTTTACTCTACAATGAGCAGTTCTTC
TRBV2,.,TRBJ2-3,.,CANLKNVQAGTDTQYF,TGTGCCAACCTGAAAAATGTACAGGCTGGCACAGATACGCAGTATTTT
TRBV11-3,.,TRBJ2-2,.,CASSRRNTGELFF,TGTGCCAGCAGCAGGAGGAACACCGGGGAGCTGTTTTTT
TRBV19,.,TRBJ1-5,.,CATNLSGRPDQPQHF,TGTGCCACAAACCTTTCGGGCCGCCCGGATCAGCCCCAGCATTTT
TRBV19,TRBD2,TRBJ2-1,.,CASSSGGKLNEQFF,TGTGCCAGTAGCTCCGGGGGGAAGTTGAATGAGCAGTTCTTC
TRBV7-2,.,TRBJ1-2,.,CASSLEPTEVNTF,TGTGCCAGCAGCTTAGAGCCGACAGAGGTGAACACCTTC
TRBV28,.,TRBJ1-1,few,CASSPSALEAFF,TGTGCCAGCAGCCCGTCCGCCCTTGAAGCTTTCTTT
TRBV29-1,.,TRBJ1-1,.,CSVKPPGAEAFF,TGCAGCGTTAAACCCCCGGGCGCTGAAGCTTTCTTT
TRBV10-1,TRBD1,TRBJ2-3,.,CASRGTGTDTQYF,TGCGCCAGCAGGGGGACAGGCACAGATACGCAGTATTTT
TRBV19,.,TRBJ2-1,.,CASSIVEGYNEQFF,TGTGCCAGTAGTATAGTTGAGGGTTACAATGAGCAGTTCTTC
TRBV18,TRBD1,TRBJ1-2,.,CASSRTPDRVNYGYTF,TGTGCCAGCTCCCGAACGCCCGACAGGGTCAACTATGGCTACACCTTC
TRBV9,TRBD1,TRBJ1-2,.,CASSAGQGYYGYTF,TGTGCCAGCAGCGCGGGACAGGGGTACTATGGCTACACCTTC
TRBV5-1,.,TRBJ1-1,few,CASSPRVDRAEAFF,TGCGCCAGCAGCCCTCGGGTGGACAGAGCTGAAGCTTTCTTT
TRBV28,.,TRBJ2-5,.,CASSFPGRQETQYF,TGTGCCAGCAGTTTCCCAGGGCGACAAGAGACCCAGTACTTC
TRBV4-1,.,TRBJ2-1,once,CASSQESGSASRGNEQFF,TGCGCCAGCAGCCAGGAATCCGGGTCAGCTTCGCGAGGCAATGAGCAGTTCTTC
TRBV18,TRBD1,TRBJ1-2,.,CASSPTGQGGSGYTF,TGTGCCAGCTCACCAACCGGACAGGGTGGAAGTGGCTACACCTTC
TRBV27,.,TRBJ2-1,once,CASSVSGNEQFF,TGTGCCAGCAGTGTAAGTGGGAATGAGCAGTTCTTC
TRBV2,.,TRBJ2-5,.,CASNLWRAQGETQYF,TGTGCCAGCAACCTCTGGAGGGCACAAGGGGAGACCCAGTACTTC
TRBV4-2,.,TRBJ2-7,.,CASSYRESVGGEQYF,TGTGCCAGCAGCTACAGGGAATCGGTTGGCGGCGAGCAGTACTTC
TRBV6-5,TRBD2,TRBJ2-1,.,CASSSGTSGYNEQFF,TGTGCCAGCAGCTCCGGGACTAGCGGATACAATGAGCAGTTCTTC
TRBV4-1,TRBD2,TRBJ2-1,.,CASSHTPPGGSWQFF,TGCGCCAGCAGCCACACCCCCCCCGGCGGGAGTTGGCAGTTCTTC
TRBV6-1,.,TRBJ2-7,.,CASNIRTLTYEQYF,TGTGCCAGCAATATTCGGACGTTAACCTACGAGCAGTACTTC
TRBV7-7,TRBD2,TRBJ2-3,.,CASSLGGSTTDTQYF,TGTGCCAGCAGCTTAGGCGGGAGCACCACAGATACGCAGTATTTT
TRBV6-6,.,TRBJ2-3,.,CASSSWGIDTQYF,TGTGCCAGCAGTTCCTGGGGTATAGATACGCAGTATTTT
TRBV20-1,.,TRBJ2-7,.,CSAYRDREQYF,TGCAGTGCGTACCGAGACCGAGAGCAGTACTTC
TRBV5-4,.,TRBJ2-7,.,CASSRDSSRSYEQYF,TGTGCCAGCAGCCGGGACTCTAGTAGAAGCTACGAGCAGTACTTC
TRBV30,.,TRBJ1-2,.,CAWSYHRAPTF,TGTGCCTGGAGTTATCACAGGGCACCCACCTTC
TRBV7-9,TRBD2,TRBJ2-1,.,CASSPTSARSYNEQFF,TGTGCCAGCAGCCCTACTAGCGCTAGATCCTACAATGAGCAGTTCTTC
TRBV21-1,.,TRBJ1-4,.,CASSKAGRWMEKLFF,TGTGCCAGCAGCAAAGCCGGTAGGTGGATGGAAAAACTGTTTTTT
TRBV28,.,TRBJ2-3,.,CASNLTPRGRREEQYF,TGTGCCAGCAATCTCACCCCCCGGGGCCGACGCGAGGAGCAGTATTTT
TRBV5-6,.,TRBJ2-7,.,CASSHLVYEQYF,TGTGCCAGCAGCCATTTGGTGTACGAGCAGTACTTC
TRBV4-3,TRBD2,TRBJ2-3,.,CASSQDLSGRVTDTQYF,TGCGCCAGCAGCCAAGATCTTAGCGGGAGGGTGACAGATACGCAGTATTTT
TRBV7-2,TRBD1,TRBJ2-5,.,CASSLHPGGSGTQYF,TGTGCCAGCAGCTTACATCCAGGGGGCTCGGGGACCCAGTACTTC
TRBV30,.,TRBJ1-1,.,CAWNPPGRNTEAFF,TGTGCCTGGAATCCCCCGGGGCGGAACACTGAAGCTTTCTTT
TRBV6-1,.,TRBJ2-5,.,CASSERTETQYF,TGTGCCAGCAGTGAGCGAACGGAGACCCAGTACTTC
TRBV29-1,TRBD2,TRBJ2-2,.,CSVDSGLEVPGELFF,TGCAGCGTTGACTCGGGACTAGAGGTCCCCGGGGAGCTGTTTTTT
TRBV7-2,TRBD2,TRBJ2-3,.,CASSTQPGTSGTDTQYF,TGTGCCAGCAGCACGCAGCCAGGGACTAGCGGCACAGATACGCAGTATTTT
TRBV7-9,.,TRBJ2-1,.,CASSLNSNGHEQFF,TGTGCCAGCAGCTTGAACTCCAACGGGCACGAGCAGTTCTTC
TRBV5-4,TRBD1,TRBJ2-2,.,CASSPDRVNTGELFF,TGTGCCAGCAGCCCCGACAGGGTGAACACCGGGGAGCTGTTTTTT